This T cell receptor (beta chain) was captured in a study of shared clonotypes between healthy human individuals. Overall study results and limits: The genetic and exposure-history diversity represented was limited by few donors.

Trimming took off 2 bases at V and 0 bases at J, with 11 bases between the two ends. The CDR3 is 15 residues long. Germline V gene lookup returns CDR1 MNHEY and CDR2 SMNVEV (reference sequence). About this clone itself: Its antigen is currently unknown.

Assay used: immunoSEQ multiplex PCR; TCRdb lists only in-frame clones, some missing. The repertoire has roughly 110,000 clones, around 73% of them found once; the top ten carry about 22%. This chain connects TRBV27 to TRBJ2-7; no clear D. The sequenced material came from memory CD8+ T cells sorted from blood. Subset indicated: CD45RO+ cells pooled with CCR7-negative TemRA cells. This receptor was identified in a woman in her twenties or thirties in good health. The DNA for the CDR3 is TGTGCCAGCAGTTTAACACTGGTGAGCTCCTACGAGCAGTACTTC. Protein product: CASSLTLVSSYEQYF.